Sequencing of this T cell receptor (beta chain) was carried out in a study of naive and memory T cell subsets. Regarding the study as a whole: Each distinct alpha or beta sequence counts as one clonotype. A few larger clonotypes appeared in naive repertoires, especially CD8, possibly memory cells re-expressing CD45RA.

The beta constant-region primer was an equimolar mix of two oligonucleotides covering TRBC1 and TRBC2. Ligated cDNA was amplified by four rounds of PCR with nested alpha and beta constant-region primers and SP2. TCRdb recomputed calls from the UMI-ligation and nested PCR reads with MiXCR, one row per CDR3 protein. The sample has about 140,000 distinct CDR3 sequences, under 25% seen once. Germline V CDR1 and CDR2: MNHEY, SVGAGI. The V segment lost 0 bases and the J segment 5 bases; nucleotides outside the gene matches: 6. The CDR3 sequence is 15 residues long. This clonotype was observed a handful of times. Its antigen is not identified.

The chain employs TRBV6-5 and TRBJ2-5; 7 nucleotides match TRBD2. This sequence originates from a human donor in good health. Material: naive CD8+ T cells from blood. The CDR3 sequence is CASSYSGGAGETQYF. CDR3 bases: TGTGCCAGCAGTTACTCGGGAGGGGCCGGGGAGACCCAGTACTTC.